The clone carrying this TCR beta chain was seen a few times. What it binds is unknown. Using a J-beta primer mix together with a sample-barcoded 5' primer, a second PCR was run for 7 to 11 cycles. TCRdb fed the 5' RACE reads into MiXCR, producing one record per CDR3 protein. In the table there are hundreds of thousands of distinct CDR3 sequences, 40% to 50% of which are singletons. The CDR3 extends over 14 amino acids. With 6 bases clipped from V and 8 bases from J, the junction kept 7 bases outside the gene matches. Germline V CDR1 and CDR2: SGHDN, FVKESK. The data are from a study of blood T cells in healthy people across ages. Study results and caveats: The percentage of naive T cells correlated strongly with TCR beta diversity.

The rearrangement joins TRBV14 to TRBJ1-4, with TRBD1 identical over 9 bases. Sample: blood. This TCR came from a man between 60 and 70 years old in good health. The chain's CDR3 is CASSRTGVLEKLFF. CDR3 in DNA: TGTGCCAGCAGTCGGACAGGGGTATTGGAAAAACTGTTTTTT.